Following are 2 T cell receptor beta chains from one sample sequenced in a study of T cell responses to AZD1222 COVID-19 vaccine. Data came from immunoSEQ multiplex PCR; TCRdb stores just in-frame clones and leaves some out. The repertoire holds approximately 100,000 clones, with roughly nine tenths as singletons. The sequences come from peripheral blood, collected 28 days after the second AZD1222 dose. The receptors derive from an adult who received the AZD1222 COVID-19 vaccine.

The V call is TRBV2, the J call TRBJ2-3; D ambiguous. The CDR3 contains 13 residues. Germline assignment: CDR1 SNHLY and CDR2 FYNNEI. Trimming pared 8 bases from V and 0 bases from J, leaving 9 bases between. The CDR3: CASFIFSTDTQYF. In nucleotides, the CDR3 is TGTGCCAGCTTTATCTTTAGCACAGATACGCAGTATTTT.

The chain has TRBV29-1 and TRBJ1-1, with D tentatively TRBD1 (5 bases). This CDR3 is built from 11 residues. The V gene's germline CDR1 is SQVTM and CDR2 ANQGSEA. V gave up 5 bases and J gave up 2 bases, with 6 bases separating them. This chain's CDR3 is CSVTGNTEAFF. The DNA of the CDR3 is TGCAGCGTTACAGGAAACACTGAAGCTTTCTTT.